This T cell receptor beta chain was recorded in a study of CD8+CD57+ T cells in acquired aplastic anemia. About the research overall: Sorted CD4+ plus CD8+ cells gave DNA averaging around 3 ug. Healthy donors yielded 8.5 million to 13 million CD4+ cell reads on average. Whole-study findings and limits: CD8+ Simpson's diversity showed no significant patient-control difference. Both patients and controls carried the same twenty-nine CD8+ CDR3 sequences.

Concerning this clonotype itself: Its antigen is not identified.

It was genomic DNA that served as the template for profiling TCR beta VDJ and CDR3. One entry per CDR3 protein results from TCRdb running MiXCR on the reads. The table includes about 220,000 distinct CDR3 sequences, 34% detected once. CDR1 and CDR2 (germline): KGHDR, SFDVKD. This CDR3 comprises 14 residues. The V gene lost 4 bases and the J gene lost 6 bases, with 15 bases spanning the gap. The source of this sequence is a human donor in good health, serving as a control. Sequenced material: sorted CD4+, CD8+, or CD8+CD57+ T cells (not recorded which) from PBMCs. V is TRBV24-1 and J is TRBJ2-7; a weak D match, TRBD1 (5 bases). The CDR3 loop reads CATSDPRGVGEQYF. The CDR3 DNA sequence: TGTGCCACCAGTGACCCAAGGGGTGTAGGCGAGCAGTACTTC.